The source of this T cell receptor (beta chain) is a study of CD8 T cells in ankylosing spondylitis. Study-level results: Matched ankylosing spondylitis synovial fluid reportedly showed significant enrichment of disease-linked clones. What seemed typical of ankylosing spondylitis blood was a TCR beta motif built from roughly 8 highly homologous variants. Disease-linked clones bore a CD8+ phenotype and were relatively rare in peripheral blood.

A quantitative 5'-RACE method, one with molecular barcodes, was used to make TCR beta libraries. Each CDR3 protein gets one entry after TCRdb re-called the 5' RACE reads with MiXCR. The sample lists some 180,000 distinct CDR3 sequences, roughly 18% occurring once. Remarks on this clonotype: The antigen is unknown.

The receptor comes from a male donor aged 10 to 30 with ankylosing spondylitis or in good health (not recorded which). The sample consisted of blood, either unsorted or a sorted T cell fraction (not recorded which).

DNA of the CDR3: TGTGCCAGCAGTTGGACTGAAGCTTTCTTT. This sequence encodes CASSWTEAFF. The chain employs TRBV6-1 and TRBJ1-1, with no clear D. Trimming pared 5 bases from V and 5 bases from J, leaving 3 bases between. CDR3 length: 10 amino acids. Germline CDR1 MNHNS, CDR2 SASEGT.